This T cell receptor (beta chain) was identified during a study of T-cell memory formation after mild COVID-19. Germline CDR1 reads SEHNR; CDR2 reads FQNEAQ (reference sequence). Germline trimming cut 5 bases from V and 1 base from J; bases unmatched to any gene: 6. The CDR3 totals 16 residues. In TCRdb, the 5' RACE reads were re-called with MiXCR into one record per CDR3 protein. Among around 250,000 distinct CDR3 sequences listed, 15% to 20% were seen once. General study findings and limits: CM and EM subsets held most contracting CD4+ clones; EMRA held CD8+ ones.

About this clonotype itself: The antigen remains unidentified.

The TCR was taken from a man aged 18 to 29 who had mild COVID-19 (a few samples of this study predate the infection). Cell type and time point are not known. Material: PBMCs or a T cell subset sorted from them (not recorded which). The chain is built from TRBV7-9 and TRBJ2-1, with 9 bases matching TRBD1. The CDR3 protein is CASSDPGQGSYNEQFF. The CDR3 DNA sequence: TGTGCCAGCAGCGATCCGGGACAGGGTTCCTACAATGAGCAGTTCTTC.